This TCR beta chain was recovered during a study of cytomegalovirus exposure and HLA in healthy donors (dated by TCRdb to about 2017). At the level of the whole study: In an earlier analysis of under 600 of the donors, less than 350 Gb of sequence data and just under 120 million unique TCR beta sequences from 180 million or so T cells were reported. An early release that covered 640 HLA-typed donors contained about 300 gigabases of sequencing data and tens of millions of unique TCR sequences. Genome-wide SNP genotypes for about 55% of the roughly 670 donors were used in a later genetic analysis, which treated that subset as a discovery cohort. The T cell repertoires of 666 subjects were profiled by immunosequencing and related to cytomegalovirus serostatus. Several DR-DQ haplotypes were treated as single units for association and clustering because of strong linkage in the cohort. The number of typed donors differed by locus: about 629-630 for A, B, C, DRB1 and DQB1; some 540 for DQA1; about 600 for DPA1; and some 450 for DPB1. Along with the approximately 620-subject first cohort, a separate validation cohort of over 90 different subjects was used. To predict cytomegalovirus infection status, the study combined high-throughput TCR immunosequencing, statistical association of individual TCRs with disease status, and machine learning. In an earlier analysis of 500 to 650 of the donors, high-throughput TCR beta sequencing was used to judge whether each TCR beta V gene segment behaved as functional or pseudogenic. The aim of the study was to test whether cataloging public T cell receptors could identify signatures of past pathogen exposure. Among about 410 genotyped donors of the cohort, an average of around 220,000 unique TCR beta nucleotide sequences was sequenced per donor, of which about 20% were non-productive. HLA typing included class I and class II loci at four-digit resolution. In the later analysis, no new phenotypic data were used to find candidate immune exposures; instead, reliance was placed on TCR beta sequences and their occurrence across donors. Donor age, sex, ethnicity and CMV serostatus were compiled together with the repertoire data. Of the 350 to 450 genotyped donors, 65% to 90% fell in the genetic ancestry cluster associated with self-reported Caucasian donors. All discovery cohort repertoires had been generated using a single sequencing platform. A later analysis re-examined previously published TCR beta repertoires from several hundred donors and added high-resolution HLA genotyping to investigate patterns of TCR occurrence.

In total, around 600 healthy bone marrow donors made up the cohort. At the time of sampling, all cohort members were nominally healthy, though unrecorded immune exposures were likely present. The donor was CMV seropositive and was included in the group of 250 to 300 seropositive cohort members. Each donor provided a peripheral blood sample, and peripheral blood mononuclear cells were used for TCR beta sequencing. The Qiagen DNeasy Blood Extraction Kit was used to extract genomic DNA from the blood cell samples. On the study overall, not on this receptor specifically: For the cohort, immune exposure information was limited to CMV serostatus. Correlated functional status among segregating V segments might be attributable to linkage disequilibrium, but an unknown experimental factor could not be ruled out. The presence/absence analyses assumed that sequencing depth was roughly uniform across donors, and that assumption may not be true. In a later analysis, most CMV-associated TCR beta chains were found to appear HLA-restricted, with HLA associations seemingly driven largely by CMV exposure. The authors suggested that the approach could potentially be extended to other disease states and immunological phenotypes. In an earlier analysis of approximately 590 of the donors, most TCR beta V segments appeared in productive rearrangements about 87% or about 30% of the time, broadly matching IMGT annotations. Compared with the approximately 710-donor mean, donors in an Asian-associated ancestry cluster had fewer N-insertions in productive TCRs, according to a later genetic analysis. Only TCR beta chains were sequenced in this cohort, and the absence of alpha or paired-chain data limited detectable features. In a later analysis, more than 15,000 TCR beta sequences were associated with specific HLA alleles at a false discovery rate of 0.05. When HLA alleles, especially DR and DQ, strongly co-occurred, TCR associations were difficult to assign to individual alleles. In a later analysis, HLA-associated TCR beta chains showed more clonal expansion and lower generation probabilities than non-associated chains that were equally common. A later analysis reported that several top co-occurrence clusters appeared linked to parvovirus B19, influenza, CMV and Epstein-Barr virus. In a later analysis, TCR association rates were found to vary across HLA loci, with the most associated TCRs seen for DRB1 alleles and the fewest for HLA-C alleles. The 87-base-pair reads could not distinguish some IMGT-functional V segments, including TRBV6-2 and TRBV6-3, so those segments were excluded. Most TCR sequences were seen in very few donors, while some public TCRs were found in many individuals. A further reported finding was that TCR beta sequences accurately predicted the HLA-A and HLA-B alleles for most subjects in the first cohort. In the study, around 160 TCR beta chains were listed as associated with cytomegalovirus. A cluster of highly shared sequence variants was judged likely to represent a technical artifact of the sequencing pipeline. In vitro tests confirmed that a few of the cytomegalovirus-associated TCR beta chains recognize cytomegalovirus antigens. A later genetic analysis associated a missense DCLRE1C variant with V-gene and J-gene trimming of TCR beta chains, and an independent cohort replicated the association. The classifier was reported to diagnose cytomegalovirus status with high specificity and sensitivity in both the original and validation cohorts. Over 15 rarely observed V segments, including chromosome 9 orphons, were excluded from the earlier analysis of a few hundred of the donors because counts were too low. Because HLA typing was missing for some donors at each locus, association tests included only the typed subset.

Details on this clone: This receptor's antigen is unknown. Base quality data are lacking; no much larger clone is found one base away.

The library was obtained by the immunoSEQ multiplex PCR assay. For the multiplex PCR, a mixture combining 60 forward primers for TCR Vbeta segments and 13 reverse primers for TCR Jbeta segments was used. The CDR3 region of rearranged TCR beta genes was amplified from genomic DNA with a multiplex PCR assay. On the Illumina HiSeq System, the amplified TCR beta libraries were sequenced as 87-base-pair reads. Per the original workflow: A later analysis counted about 82 million unique TCR beta chains across the 666 repertoires, and 10 million to 12 million of these chains were shared by at least two donors. Raw reads were error-corrected and collapsed into unique sequences by a nearest-neighbor algorithm in which closely related sequences were merged to remove PCR and sequencing errors. V, D and J gene segments were assigned by aligning CDR3 sequences to IMGT reference sequences. For a sequence to be retained, a match of at least six nucleotides was required to both a V gene segment and a J gene segment. A rearrangement counted as productive if the CDR3 had no stop codons and remained in frame with V and J, and every other rearrangement counted as non-productive. Following IMGT convention, CDR3 was defined as the stretch from the second conserved V-encoded cysteine up to the conserved J-encoded phenylalanine. The earlier analysis of a few hundred of the donors excluded sequences that lacked an unambiguous match to a single V gene segment. In an earlier analysis of some 590 of the donors, V segments were called functional above 56.7% productive rearrangements and were called segregating when the between-donor standard deviation exceeded 5%. A statistical classification framework was built to diagnose cytomegalovirus status from the catalog of TCR beta chain sequences. V and J gene assignment, in a later analysis, came from comparing TCR nucleotide sequences with IMGT/GENE-DB human TR gene sequences. The TCRdist pipeline was used in a later analysis to assign CDR3 sequences and most-parsimonious VDJ recombination scenarios. A later analysis defined each TCR beta chain by its CDR3 amino acid sequence plus V-gene family, and excluded reads lacking a unique V-gene family. As a way to deal with suspected cross-contamination and a sequencing artifact, a later analysis dropped approximately 570 nucleotide sequences that were highly shared and had low generation probability. A later analysis calculated a clonal expansion index for each public chain from normalized within-repertoire ranks of inferred template counts. In a later analysis, generation probabilities were computed using a VDJ recombination model fitted to out-of-frame rearrangements, and the results were checked against IGoR. In a later analysis, TCR-TCR, TCR-HLA and TCR-CMV co-occurrence was scored with hypergeometric tests, and a repertoire-size bias correction was applied to TCR pairs. False discovery rates were estimated in a later analysis by permuting HLA or CMV assignments 20 times. In a later analysis, co-occurring TCRs were grouped using DBSCAN, with TCRdist sequence similarity added in when clustering inside HLA-allele-positive subsets. Co-occurrence clustering excluded repertoires with fewer than 30,000 or more than 120,000 public chains, plus five with anomalous nucleotide sharing. TCRdb's version of the immuneACCESS table is confined to in-frame rearrangements and falls short of the full clone set. An unresolved V gene accounts for under half of the shortfall where checked; the remainder is of unknown origin. V and J calls and clone size come straight from that table; D and trimming were deduced from the DNA. The sample table records some 250,000 clones; 75% to 85% of these occur just once. Approximately 8.4% of the sample comes from the top ten.

V ends up 4 bases short and J 3 bases short, with an unmatched junction base count of 6. Via the germline V gene, CDR1 is SGHRS and CDR2 YFSETQ. The CDR3 numbers 15 residues from cysteine through phenylalanine. Here the CDR3 DNA is all that survives: 45 bases in frame from base 1. The TCR sequence derives from a woman in her fifties or sixties in good health and CMV-seropositive. The chain is assembled from TRBV5-1 and TRBJ2-5; 10 middle bases align to TRBD2. Material: PBMCs. The DNA sequence follows: TGCGCCAGCAGCGCACTAGCGGGAAACAAAGAGACCCAGTACTTC. This translates into CASSALAGNKETQYF.